This T cell receptor beta chain was found in a study of type 1 regulatory T cells. Background on the study: T-allo10 is a Tr1-enriched, alloantigen-specific CD4 T cell product made in vitro.

The study, taken as a whole, reports: Tr1 cells had a more restricted TCR repertoire than non-Tr1 cells.

As concerns this clonotype: Its target is not known.

From germline, CDR1 is LNHDA and CDR2 SQIVND (reference sequence). The CDR3 runs 13 residues. With 9 bases clipped from V and 5 bases from J, the junction kept 6 bases outside the gene matches. From the reads, TCRdb called clonotypes with MiXCR, one entry per CDR3 protein. The table shows 60,000 to 75,000 distinct CDR3 sequences, with around 20% occurring only once. The sequence was obtained from a human donor in good health. The gene calls are TRBV19 and TRBJ2-3, with 9 nucleotides matching TRBD1. The sample was cultured type 1 regulatory T (Tr1) cells, either the whole culture or a sorted fraction (not recorded which). The CDR3 is CASKLTGGDTQYF. The CDR3 DNA reads as TGTGCCAGCAAGCTGACAGGGGGAGATACGCAGTATTTT.